The 26 T cell receptor beta chains given below trace back to one sample, sequenced in a study of PD-L1 blockade in urothelial cancer. Assay used: immunoSEQ multiplex PCR; TCRdb lists only in-frame clones, some missing. The sample has tens of thousands of clones, under 90% seen once. The time point is: pretreatment peripheral blood. The sequencing used PBMCs, collected around atezolizumab (anti-PD-L1) treatment. The receptors originated from a man aged 65-85 years with urothelial cancer.

This clone was counted ten times or more. This chain connects TRBV7-9 to TRBJ2-7; 9 bases agree with TRBD2. Germline CDR1 SEHNR, CDR2 FQNEAQ (reference sequence). V lost 5 bases to trimming and J lost 4 bases; unmatched junction nucleotides: 9. CDR3 length: 15 amino acids. The CDR3 loop is CASSPRAGGPYEQYF. CDR3 sequence (DNA): TGTGCCAGCAGCCCAAGGGCGGGAGGGCCGTACGAGCAGTACTTC. The full variable domain, rest sourced from reference TRBV7-9 and TRBJ2-7, is DTGVSQNPRHKITKRGQNVTFRCDPISEHNRLYWYRQTLGQGPEFLTYFQNEAQLEKSRLLSDRFSAERPKGSFSTLEIQRTEQGDSAMYLCASSPRAGGPYEQYFGPGTRLTVT.

This clone was seen just once. The J gene is TRBJ2-5, the V gene TRBV27, with D perhaps TRBD1 (6 bases). Germline values: CDR1 MNHEY, CDR2 SMNVEV (reference sequence). This CDR3 region has 16 residues. V dropped 4 bases and J dropped 3 bases, with 18 bases sitting between them. In DNA form, the CDR3 reads TGTGCCAGCAGTTCCTACTCAGGGGCCGGGGAAGAGACCCAGTACTTC. Translated, it gives CASSSYSGAGEETQYF.

The chain couples TRBV10-3 to TRBJ1-1; tentatively, D is TRBD1 (5 bases). The V gene lost 3 bases and the J gene lost 1 base, with 6 bases spanning the gap. The V gene's germline CDR1 is ENHRY and CDR2 SYGVKD. CDR3 size: 13 residues. The CDR3: CAISDQGNTEAFF. CDR3 nucleotide sequence: TGTGCCATCAGTGATCAGGGGAACACTGAAGCTTTCTTT.

The chain is built from TRBV18 and TRBJ2-2, with D possibly matching TRBD1 (6 bases). The CDR3 covers 14 residues. Looked up from germline, CDR1 is KGHSH and CDR2 is LQKENI. Trimming stripped 4 bases from V and 6 bases from J, with 12 bases between. The CDR3 sequence is CASSLGTSSGELFF. As DNA, the CDR3 is TGTGCCAGCTCACTCGGGACAAGCTCCGGGGAGCTGTTTTTT.

This clone is a singleton in its sample. In DNA form, the CDR3 reads TGTGCCAGCAGCGAAATTAGCGGAGTGGGGAATGAGCAGTTCTTC. Its translation: CASSEISGVGNEQFF. The rearrangement joins TRBV9 to TRBJ2-1; possibly TRBD2 for D (6 bases). Trimming removed 3 bases at V and 7 bases at J, with 17 bases between. Germline V gene data show CDR1 as SGDLS and CDR2 as YYNGEE. The CDR3 consists of 15 residues.

This clone has a single count. This rearrangement joins TRBV18 to TRBJ2-1, with D perhaps TRBD2 (6 bases). Per germline, CDR1 KGHSH and CDR2 LQKENI. CDR3 length: 17 amino acids. V was cut by 3 bases and J by 7 bases, with 22 bases left in between. For the CDR3, the DNA is TGTGCCAGCTCACCGACTTATAGCGGTCGAGGGGTGAATGAGCAGTTCTTC. This encodes CASSPTYSGRGVNEQFF.

The sample holds a few counts of this clone. The chain combines TRBV5-4 with TRBJ1-1; a weak D match, TRBD1 (6 bases). Trimming took 3 bases from V and 1 from J, leaving 16 bases between them. The germline V gene has CDR1 SGHNT and CDR2 YYREEE (reference sequence). The length of the CDR3 is 16 residues. The CDR3 sequence: CASSYIQGSWNTEAFF. Here the CDR3 DNA reads TGTGCCAGCAGCTACATACAGGGAAGTTGGAACACTGAAGCTTTCTTT. The full variable domain, in which reference TRBV5-4 and TRBJ1-1 provide the parts outside the CDR3, is ETGVTQSPTHLIKTRGQQVTLRCSSQSGHNTVSWYQQALGQGPQFIFQYYREEENGRGNFPPRFSGLQFPNYSSELNVNALELDDSALYLCASSYIQGSWNTEAFFGQGTRLTVV.

This clone was seen only a few times. The chain carries TRBV5-5 and TRBJ2-3; no definite D call. This CDR3 has 13 amino acids. Looked up from germline, CDR1 is SGHKS and CDR2 is YYEKEE (reference sequence). The V end was cut by 4 bases, the J end by 2 bases, with 8 bases between. This CDR3 reads CASSPGATDTQYF. CDR3 nucleotide sequence: TGTGCCAGCAGCCCCGGAGCCACAGATACGCAGTATTTT.

This clone was seen more than once but under ten times. The genes are TRBV5-8 and TRBJ2-7; 9 positions agree with TRBD1. The trim removed 0 bases at V and 3 bases at J, leaving 1 base unmatched. Germline V lookup: CDR1 SGHTS, CDR2 YDEGEE. The CDR3 extends over 14 amino acids. CDR3 residues: CASSLATGGYEQYF. The CDR3 DNA follows: TGTGCCAGCAGCTTGGCGACAGGGGGCTACGAGCAGTACTTC.

CDR3 amino acids: CASSLAAGNEKLFF. The CDR3 DNA is TGTGCCAGCAGCTTAGCGGCAGGGAATGAAAAACTGTTTTTT. The chain combines TRBV7-9 with TRBJ1-4; maybe TRBD1 (5 bases). The CDR3 runs to 14 residues. Trimming removed 0 bases at V and 5 bases at J, with 7 bases between. Germline-derived CDR1 and CDR2 are SEHNR and FQNEAQ (reference sequence).

The chain carries TRBV7-2 and TRBJ2-3, with TRBD1 matching over 8 bases. V lost 5 bases to trimming and J lost 0 bases; unmatched junction nucleotides: 4. The CDR3 extends over 15 amino acids. Germline CDR1 reads SGHTA; CDR2 reads FQGNSA. Here the CDR3 DNA reads TGTGCCAGCAGCATGACAGGGGAAAGCACAGATACGCAGTATTTT. It translates to CASSMTGESTDTQYF.

In DNA form, the CDR3 reads TGTGCCAGAAAACAGGGGGGGTATGGCAATCAGCCCCAGCATTTT. It yields the protein CARKQGGYGNQPQHF. The chain combines TRBV14 with TRBJ1-5, with TRBD1 identical over 8 bases. With V trimmed by 9 bases and J by 2 bases, 9 bases remained unmatched. The CDR3 is 15 residues long. Germline V gene lookup returns CDR1 SGHDN and CDR2 FVKESK.

The chain has TRBV7-9 and TRBJ2-3; 10 bases are shared with TRBD2. Per the germline V gene, CDR1 is SEHNR and CDR2 is FQNEAQ (reference sequence). V lost 3 bases to trimming and J lost 4 bases; unmatched junction nucleotides: 7. The length of the CDR3 is 16 residues. The CDR3 region has the DNA TGTGCCAGCAGCTTGGACCTAGCGGGAGCTGCAGATACGCAGTATTTT. This codes for CASSLDLAGAADTQYF.

This clone is a singleton in its sample. The chain has TRBV7-8 and TRBJ1-1; 8 nucleotides match TRBD1. The germline gives CDR1 SGHVS, CDR2 FQNEAQ. The CDR3 loop spans 13 amino acids. The J segment lost 4 bases and the V segment lost 3 bases, leaving 1 base of the junction unmatched. For the CDR3, the DNA is TGTGCCAGCAGCTTGGGACAGGCCACTGAAGCTTTCTTT. Translated: CASSLGQATEAFF.

This chain uses TRBV10-3 with TRBJ2-5; weak D call: TRBD1 (6 bases). V was cut by 3 bases and J by 4 bases, with 9 bases left in between. This CDR3 spans 13 amino acids. Germline loops: CDR1 ENHRY, CDR2 SYGVKD. The CDR3 region is CAISDRGVETQYF. The CDR3 region has the DNA TGTGCCATCAGTGACAGGGGTGTAGAGACCCAGTACTTC.

In its sample, this clone was seen a few times. This chain links TRBV13 with TRBJ2-5; perhaps TRBD2 as D (6 bases). V was trimmed by 5 bases and J by 2 bases, leaving 12 bases between them. CDR3 size: 14 residues. Germline V gene lookup returns CDR1 PRHDT and CDR2 FYEKMQ (reference sequence). In nucleotides, the CDR3 is TGTGCCAGCAGCAACCGGGACTCGCAAGAGACCCAGTACTTC. Residues: CASSNRDSQETQYF. The full variable domain, with the rest looked up from reference TRBV13 and TRBJ2-5, is AAGVIQSPRHLIKEKRETATLKCYPIPRHDTVYWYQQGPGQDPQFLISFYEKMQSDKGSIPDRFSAQQFSDYHSELNMSSLELGDSALYFCASSNRDSQETQYFGPGTRLLVL.

The chain uses TRBV7-9 and TRBJ2-1; the D gene is possibly TRBD2 (5 bases). This CDR3 is 15 amino acids long. V dropped 4 bases and J dropped 6 bases, with 16 bases sitting between them. Germline-derived CDR1 and CDR2 are SEHNR and FQNEAQ (reference sequence). The CDR3 nucleotides are TGTGCCAGCAGCTACGAATGGGAGAAAAGCAATGAGCAGTTCTTC. Encoded protein: CASSYEWEKSNEQFF.

The chain has TRBV6-1 and TRBJ2-2, with D possibly matching TRBD1 (5 bases). V gave up 3 bases and J gave up 6 bases, with 14 bases separating them. Per the germline V gene, CDR1 is MNHNS and CDR2 is SASEGT. The CDR3 sequence is 15 residues long. CDR3: CASSENQGLAGELFF. The CDR3 nucleotides are TGTGCCAGCAGTGAGAATCAGGGTCTGGCCGGGGAGCTGTTTTTT.

V gene TRBV19 combines with J gene TRBJ2-3; possibly TRBD2 for D (6 bases). Germline CDR1 and CDR2: LNHDA and SQIVND (reference sequence). This CDR3 is built from 14 residues. Trimming removed 3 bases from V and 0 bases from J, with 7 bases in between. CDR3 amino acids: CASSMSGSTDTQYF. The CDR3 bases are TGTGCCAGTAGTATGAGCGGGAGCACAGATACGCAGTATTTT.

V usage is TRBV7-9 and J usage is TRBJ2-1, with D perhaps matching TRBD2 (6 bases). Germline lookup yields CDR1 SEHNR and CDR2 FQNEAQ (reference sequence). The CDR3 is 15 residues long. V was clipped by 3 bases and J by 0 bases, with 9 bases between them. The CDR3 is CASSFGRASYNEQFF. DNA for the CDR3: TGTGCCAGCAGCTTCGGGAGAGCCTCCTACAATGAGCAGTTCTTC.

The V call is TRBV6-1, the J call TRBJ1-3, with no clear D. CDR1 is MNHNS and CDR2 is SASEGT in the germline V gene. Trimming removed 2 bases at V and 0 bases at J, with 11 bases between. The length of the CDR3 is 16 residues. As DNA, the CDR3 is TGTGCCAGCAGTGAATTCGACACCTACTCTGGAAACACCATATATTTT. Translation gives CASSEFDTYSGNTIYF.

This sequence joins TRBV25-1 and TRBJ2-1; 14 bases align to TRBD2. This CDR3 has 16 amino acids. The junction had 5 bases not matched to a gene; V was cut back by 6 bases and J by 4 bases. CDR1 and CDR2 (germline): MGHDK, SYGVNS. DNA of the CDR3: TGTGCCAGCAGCGGGACTAGCGGGAGAGTTTACAATGAGCAGTTCTTC. Translating gives CASSGTSGRVYNEQFF.

The V and J genes are TRBV9 and TRBJ2-5; possibly TRBD1 for D (5 bases). V was cut by 7 bases and J by 2 bases, with 12 bases left in between. CDR1 SGDLS and CDR2 YYNGEE come from the germline V gene. The CDR3 length is 13 residues. CDR3 sequence reads: CASGAGAQETQYF. The CDR3 region has the DNA TGTGCCAGCGGCGCTGGGGCTCAAGAGACCCAGTACTTC.

This chain joins TRBV15 and TRBJ2-2; D possibly corresponds to TRBD2 (5 bases). Germline values: CDR1 LNHNV, CDR2 YYDKDF (reference sequence). Trimming cost V 5 bases and J 7 bases, with 20 bases left between them. This CDR3 spans 16 amino acids. The CDR3 DNA reads TGTGCCACCAGCCCGCAACTAGGACGGATAAACGGGGAGCTGTTTTTT. Residues: CATSPQLGRINGELFF.

The DNA of the CDR3 is TGTGCCAGCAGCCCACTACGGGGCACAGATACGCAGTATTTT. Encoded protein: CASSPLRGTDTQYF. This rearrangement joins TRBV5-4 to TRBJ2-3; no clear D. The germline V gene encodes CDR1 SGHNT and CDR2 YYREEE (reference sequence). V was trimmed by 4 bases and J by 1 base, leaving 10 bases between them. This CDR3 is 14 amino acids long.

The chain uses TRBV5-1 and TRBJ1-1; TRBD1 matches at 7 bases. The V and J ends lost 0 bases and 5 bases, in that order; junction bases with no gene match: 4. Per germline, CDR1 SGHRS and CDR2 YFSETQ. The CDR3 has 14 residues. The CDR3 is CASSLVSGGTEAFF. In nucleotides, the CDR3 is TGCGCCAGCAGCTTGGTCTCAGGGGGGACTGAAGCTTTCTTT.